The source of this T cell receptor (beta chain) is a study of cytomegalovirus exposure and HLA in healthy donors. CDR1 is KGHSH and CDR2 is LQKENI in the germline V gene. The CDR3 consists of 15 residues. With 1 base removed from V and 2 bases from J, the gap between germline ends came to 12 bases. This PCR relied on a set of 60 Vbeta primers and 13 Jbeta primers. The protocol was immunoSEQ multiplex PCR, while the TCRdb copy is restricted to in-frame clones and leaves out a portion. The sample lists about 100,000 clones, around 70% occurring once. The sequence was collected from a middle-aged man in good health and CMV-seropositive. The genes are TRBV18 and TRBJ2-7; tentatively, D is TRBD1 (5 bases). The sample comprised PBMCs. Here the CDR3 reads CASSPRTGEAYEQYF. CDR3 DNA sequence: TGTGCCAGCTCACCACGTACAGGTGAAGCCTACGAGCAGTACTTC.